This TCR beta chain came from a study of T cell responses to AZD1222 COVID-19 vaccine. On this clone: No antigen is known for it.

Measured with immunoSEQ multiplex PCR; TCRdb has only the in-frame clones, and not every one. The repertoire includes about 110,000 clones, around 92% of them detected once, and roughly 8.9% sits in the top ten. General study findings and limits: An increase in Spike-specific TCR breadth and depth was observed after two AZD1222 doses. Nearly half of the spike-specific TCRs reportedly recognize variant regions that carry no mutations.

Looked up from germline, CDR1 is MNHEY and CDR2 is SVGAGI. J lost 0 bases, V lost 0 bases, and 2 bases had no gene match. This CDR3 is built from 15 residues. V and J are TRBV6-5 and TRBJ2-7, with 7 nucleotides matching TRBD2. The starting material was peripheral blood, obtained 28 days after the second AZD1222 dose. The clonotype comes from an adult who received the AZD1222 COVID-19 vaccine. The CDR3 DNA is TGTGCCAGCAGTTACTCACTAGCGAACTCCTACGAGCAGTACTTC. Its protein is CASSYSLANSYEQYF.